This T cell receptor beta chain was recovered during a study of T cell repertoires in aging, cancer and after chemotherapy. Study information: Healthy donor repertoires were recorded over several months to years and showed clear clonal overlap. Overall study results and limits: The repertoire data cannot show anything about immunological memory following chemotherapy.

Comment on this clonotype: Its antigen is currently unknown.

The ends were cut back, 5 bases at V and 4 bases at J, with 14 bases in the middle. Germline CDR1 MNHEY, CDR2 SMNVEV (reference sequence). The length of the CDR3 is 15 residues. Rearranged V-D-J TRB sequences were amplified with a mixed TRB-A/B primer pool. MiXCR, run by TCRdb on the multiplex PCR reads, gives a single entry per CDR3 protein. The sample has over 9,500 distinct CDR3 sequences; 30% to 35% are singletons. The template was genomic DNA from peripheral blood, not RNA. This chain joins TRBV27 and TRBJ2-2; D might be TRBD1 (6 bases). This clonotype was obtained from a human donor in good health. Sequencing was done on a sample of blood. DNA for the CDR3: TGTGCCAGCAGTGAGGGACAAGCGACCACCGGGGAGCTGTTTTTT. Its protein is CASSEGQATTGELFF.